This entry lists 19 T cell receptor beta chains sequenced from one sample in a study of blood T cell repertoires in COVID-19. Data came from immunoSEQ multiplex PCR; TCRdb stores just in-frame clones and leaves some out. The sample contains approximately 150,000 clones, around 85% of which appear only once. Input material: peripheral blood. These receptors all come from a human donor in a cohort sampled during active COVID-19.

The V gene is TRBV6-5, the J gene TRBJ1-3, with 8 nucleotides matching TRBD1. The CDR3 loop spans 15 amino acids. Looked up from germline, CDR1 is MNHEY and CDR2 is SVGAGI. V lost 6 bases and J lost 4; bases outside the gene matches: 8. The CDR3 loop reads CASSRDRSSGNTIYF. The CDR3 DNA sequence: TGTGCCAGCAGCCGGGACAGGTCGAGCGGAAACACCATATATTTT.

This clone was picked up a small number of times. The V call is TRBV3-1 (or the pseudogene TRBV3-2), the J call TRBJ2-7; D remains unclear. The V end was cut by 0 bases, the J end by 2 bases, with 5 bases between. This CDR3 region has 13 residues. Per the germline V gene, CDR1 is LGHDT and CDR2 is YNNKEL (reference sequence). The CDR3 DNA reads TGTGCCAGCAGCCAAGATCTTCCCTACGAGCAGTACTTC. Translating gives CASSQDLPYEQYF.

This clone was observed a few times. The genes are TRBV4-3 and TRBJ1-2; weak D call: TRBD1 (6 bases). The CDR3 is made up of 15 amino acids. Trimming pared 0 bases from V and 4 bases from J, leaving 12 bases between. The germline V gene encodes CDR1 LGHNA and CDR2 YSLEER. In nucleotides, the CDR3 is TGCGCCAGCAGCCAAGATTCGGGGGGGCTCTATGGCTACACCTTC. Protein: CASSQDSGGLYGYTF.

This clone was seen a few times. The rearrangement links TRBV7-9 to TRBJ1-1; perhaps TRBD1 as D (6 bases). V was shortened by 5 bases and J by 2 bases, with 15 bases between the two germline ends. The CDR3 extends over 15 amino acids. CDR1 SEHNR and CDR2 FQNEAQ come from the germline V gene (reference sequence). The CDR3 sequence is CASSPLTGSNTEAFF. In nucleotides, the CDR3 is TGTGCCAGCAGCCCGCTTACAGGGTCCAACACTGAAGCTTTCTTT.

V usage is TRBV28 and J usage is TRBJ2-7; unclear D gene. CDR3 length: 12 residues. Looked up from germline, CDR1 is MDHEN and CDR2 is SYDVKM. V was pared by 0 bases and J by 7 bases, with 7 bases between. The CDR3 region is CASSLWRREQYF. The CDR3 DNA is TGTGCCAGCAGTTTATGGAGGCGAGAGCAGTACTTC.

V and J are TRBV3-1 (or the pseudogene TRBV3-2) and TRBJ1-1; 8 bases are shared with TRBD1. Germline CDR1 reads LGHDT; CDR2 reads YNNKEL (reference sequence). The CDR3 is 17 residues long. The junction had 10 bases not matched to a gene; V was cut back by 4 bases and J by 0 bases. CDR3 protein: CASSPPPGGLMNTEAFF. In DNA, the CDR3 is TGTGCCAGCAGCCCTCCTCCAGGGGGCCTCATGAACACTGAAGCTTTCTTT.

The CDR3 nucleotides are TGTGCCAGCAGCTCAACAGGGACCTATGGCTACACCTTC. This encodes CASSSTGTYGYTF. V usage is TRBV5-4 and J usage is TRBJ1-2; D may be TRBD1 (6 bases). This CDR3 has 13 residues. The V gene lost 3 bases and the J gene lost 4 bases, with 10 bases spanning the gap. Germline CDR1 and CDR2: SGHNT and YYREEE (reference sequence).

This chain links TRBV11-3 with TRBJ2-7; 8 bases align to TRBD1. The CDR3 is made up of 14 amino acids. Germline V gene data show CDR1 as SGHNT and CDR2 as YENEEA. V was pared by 3 bases and J by 1 base, with 2 bases of the junction left unmatched. The CDR3 here is CASSLGTGSYEQYF. The CDR3 DNA is TGTGCCAGCAGCTTGGGGACAGGTTCCTACGAGCAGTACTTC. Based on the CDR3 plus reference TRBV11-3 and TRBJ2-7, the full variable domain is EAGVVQSPRYKIIEKKQPVAFWCNPISGHNTLYWYLQNLGQGPELLIRYENEEAVDDSQLPKDRFSAERLKGVDSTLKIQPAELGDSAVYLCASSLGTGSYEQYFGPGTRLTVT.

The rearrangement joins TRBV5-4 to TRBJ1-1; D possibly corresponds to TRBD1 (5 bases). This CDR3 spans 15 amino acids. CDR1 and CDR2 (germline): SGHNT, YYREEE (reference sequence). The V end lost 4 bases, the J end lost 7 bases, and 20 bases lay between the germline ends. CDR3 loop: CASSPGGSGLVEAFF. The CDR3 DNA sequence: TGTGCCAGCAGCCCCGGGGGGAGTGGGCTGGTTGAAGCTTTCTTT.

This clone was picked up a small number of times. The CDR3 DNA reads as TGTGCCATCAGTGCTACAGGGAACCCGAACACTGAAGCTTTCTTT. This sequence encodes CAISATGNPNTEAFF. The chain recombines TRBV10-3 with TRBJ1-1, with a weak D call TRBD1 (6 bases). Trimming took 4 bases from V and 1 from J, leaving 13 bases between them. This CDR3 has 15 amino acids. The germline V gene encodes CDR1 ENHRY and CDR2 SYGVKD.

This sequence joins TRBV27 and TRBJ2-7; D ambiguous. CDR1 is MNHEY, CDR2 SMNVEV, per germline (reference sequence). V was shortened by 2 bases and J by 6 bases, with 8 bases between the two germline ends. CDR3 size: 12 residues. DNA for the CDR3: TGTGCCAGCAGTTTACCCGGTCGCGAGCAGTACTTC. It codes for CASSLPGREQYF.

CDR3 in DNA: TGTGCCAGCAGCGTATCTGGGGGGGGCACCTACGAGCAGTACTTC. It translates to CASSVSGGGTYEQYF. The chain joins TRBV9 to TRBJ2-7; D is perhaps TRBD2 (7 bases). Trimming stripped 1 base from V and 2 bases from J, with 13 bases between. This CDR3 has 15 amino acids. Germline V gives CDR1 SGDLS, CDR2 YYNGEE.

The chain carries TRBV7-9 and TRBJ1-3; D ambiguous. With 0 bases removed from V and 0 bases from J, the gap between germline ends came to 9 bases. Looked up from germline, CDR1 is SEHNR and CDR2 is FQNEAQ (reference sequence). The CDR3 length is 16 residues. The CDR3 DNA is TGTGCCAGCAGCTTAGCCCCAGGATTCTCTGGAAACACCATATATTTT. This sequence encodes CASSLAPGFSGNTIYF.

The chain recombines TRBV29-1 with TRBJ2-7; D may be TRBD2 (6 bases). The germline CDR1 and CDR2 sequences are SQVTM and ANQGSEA. Trimming took 4 bases from V and 4 from J, leaving 11 bases between them. The CDR3 covers 12 residues. The CDR3, as DNA: TGCAGCGTTGCCGGCGGGGTATACGAGCAGTACTTC. Translation gives CSVAGGVYEQYF.

This clone was recorded only once. The rearrangement uses TRBV5-4 and TRBJ2-7; D may be TRBD1 (6 bases). V dropped 1 base and J dropped 3 bases, with 14 bases sitting between them. The CDR3 length is 15 residues. Germline V lookup: CDR1 SGHNT, CDR2 YYREEE (reference sequence). The CDR3 reads CASSLYRDKDYEQYF. The CDR3 DNA follows: TGTGCCAGCAGCTTGTACCGGGACAAAGACTACGAGCAGTACTTC. The full variable domain, with the rest looked up from reference TRBV5-4 and TRBJ2-7, is ETGVTQSPTHLIKTRGQQVTLRCSSQSGHNTVSWYQQALGQGPQFIFQYYREEENGRGNFPPRFSGLQFPNYSSELNVNALELDDSALYLCASSLYRDKDYEQYFGPGTRLTVT.

The chain recombines TRBV28 with TRBJ2-7; D is possibly TRBD2 (6 bases). The V end was cut by 5 bases, the J end by 0 bases, with 14 bases between. This CDR3 region has 15 residues. Germline V gene data show CDR1 as MDHEN and CDR2 as SYDVKM. DNA for the CDR3: TGTGCCAGCAGTCCCGGACCGGGGGTCTCCTACGAGCAGTACTTC. This encodes CASSPGPGVSYEQYF.

The chain is built from TRBV6-5 and TRBJ2-7, with 7 bases aligning to TRBD1. J gave up 4 bases and V 9 bases, and 9 bases lay outside the gene matches. Germline V gene lookup returns CDR1 MNHEY and CDR2 SVGAGI. CDR3 length: 13 amino acids. The CDR3 nucleotides read TGTGCCAGTTTAGACAGGGTTACATACGAGCAGTACTTC. It specifies CASLDRVTYEQYF.

The V call is TRBV6-5, the J call TRBJ1-2; 7 bases map to TRBD1. The V segment lost 6 bases and the J segment 5 bases; nucleotides outside the gene matches: 6. The CDR3 contains 13 residues. Germline V gene lookup returns CDR1 MNHEY and CDR2 SVGAGI. CDR3 DNA sequence: TGTGCCAGCAGGGGACAGTCGCCTTATGGCTACACCTTC. Encoded protein: CASRGQSPYGYTF.

The chain is built from TRBV25-1 and TRBJ1-4, with 12 bases aligning to TRBD1. There are 18 residues in the CDR3. Trimming cost V 4 bases and J 0 bases; bases outside gene matches: 6. Germline loops: CDR1 MGHDK, CDR2 SYGVNS. CDR3 bases: TGTGCCAGCAGTGGCCGGGACAGGGGGCTTACAACTAATGAAAAACTGTTTTTT. As protein: CASSGRDRGLTTNEKLFF. The full variable domain, its missing parts supplied by reference TRBV25-1 and TRBJ1-4, is EADIYQTPRYLVIGTGKKITLECSQTMGHDKMYWYQQDPGMELHLIHYSYGVNSTEKGDLSSESTVSRIRTEHFPLTLESARPSHTSQYLCASSGRDRGLTTNEKLFFGSGTQLSVL.